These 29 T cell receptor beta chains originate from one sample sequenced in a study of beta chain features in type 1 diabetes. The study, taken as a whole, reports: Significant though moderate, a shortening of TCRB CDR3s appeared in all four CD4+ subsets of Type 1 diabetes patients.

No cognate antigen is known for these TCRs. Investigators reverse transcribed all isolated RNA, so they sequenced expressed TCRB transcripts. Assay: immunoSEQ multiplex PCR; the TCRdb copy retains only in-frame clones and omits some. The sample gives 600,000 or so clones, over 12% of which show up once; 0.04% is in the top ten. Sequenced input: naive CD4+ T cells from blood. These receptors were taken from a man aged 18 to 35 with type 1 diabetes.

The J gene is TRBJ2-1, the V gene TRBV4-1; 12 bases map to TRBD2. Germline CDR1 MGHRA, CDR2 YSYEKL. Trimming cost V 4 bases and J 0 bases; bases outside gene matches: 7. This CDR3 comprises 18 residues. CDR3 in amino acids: CASSRGLAGGSSYNEQFF. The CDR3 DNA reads TGCGCCAGCAGCCGCGGGCTAGCGGGGGGGAGCTCCTACAATGAGCAGTTCTTC.

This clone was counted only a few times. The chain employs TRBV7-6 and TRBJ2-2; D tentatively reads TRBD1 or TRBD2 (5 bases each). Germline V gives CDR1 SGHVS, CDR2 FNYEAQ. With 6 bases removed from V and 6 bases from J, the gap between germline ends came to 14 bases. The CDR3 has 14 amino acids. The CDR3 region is CASSEGRFPGELFF. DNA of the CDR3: TGTGCCAGCAGTGAGGGGCGGTTTCCCGGGGAGCTGTTTTTT.

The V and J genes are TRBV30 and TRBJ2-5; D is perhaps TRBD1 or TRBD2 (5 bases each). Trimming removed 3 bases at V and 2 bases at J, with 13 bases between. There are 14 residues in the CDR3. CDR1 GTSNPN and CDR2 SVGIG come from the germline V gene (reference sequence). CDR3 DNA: TGTGCCTGGAGGACTCCGGGACCTCAAGAGACCCAGTACTTC. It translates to CAWRTPGPQETQYF.

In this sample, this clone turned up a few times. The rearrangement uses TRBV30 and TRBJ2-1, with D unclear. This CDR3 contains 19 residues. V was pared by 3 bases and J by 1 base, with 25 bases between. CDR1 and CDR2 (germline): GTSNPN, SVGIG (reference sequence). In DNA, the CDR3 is TGTGCCTGGAGCCAATGGGGAAAATCCCGTGCTACGTCCTACAATGAGCAGTTCTTC. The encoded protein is CAWSQWGKSRATSYNEQFF.

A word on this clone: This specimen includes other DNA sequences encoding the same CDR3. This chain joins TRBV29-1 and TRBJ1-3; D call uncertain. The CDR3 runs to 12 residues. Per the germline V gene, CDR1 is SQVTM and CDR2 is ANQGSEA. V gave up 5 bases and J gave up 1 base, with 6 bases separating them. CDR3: CSVTESGNTIYF. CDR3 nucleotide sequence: TGCAGCGTTACTGAATCTGGAAACACCATATATTTT.

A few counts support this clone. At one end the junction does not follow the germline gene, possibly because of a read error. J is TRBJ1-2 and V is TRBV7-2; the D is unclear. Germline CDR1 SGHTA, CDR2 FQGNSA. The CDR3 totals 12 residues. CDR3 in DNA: TGTGCCAGCAGCCTCCAGTTGGCCGCGAGGGCCTTC. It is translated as CASSLQLAARAF.

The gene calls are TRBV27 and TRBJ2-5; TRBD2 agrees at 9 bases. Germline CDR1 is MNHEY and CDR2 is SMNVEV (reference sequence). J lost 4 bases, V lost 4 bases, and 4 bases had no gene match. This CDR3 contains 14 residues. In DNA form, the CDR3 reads TGTGCCAGCAGTTCCCCGGGACTAGCAGAGACCCAGTACTTC. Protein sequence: CASSSPGLAETQYF.

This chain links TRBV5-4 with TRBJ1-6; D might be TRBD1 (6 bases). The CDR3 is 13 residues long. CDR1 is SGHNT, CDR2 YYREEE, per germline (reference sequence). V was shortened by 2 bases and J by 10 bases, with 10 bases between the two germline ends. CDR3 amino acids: CASSFEQGSPLHF. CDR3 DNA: TGTGCCAGCAGCTTCGAACAGGGATCACCCCTCCACTTT.

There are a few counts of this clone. The chain's CDR3 is CASSVDNGESYGYTF. CDR3 coding DNA: TGTGCCAGCAGCGTAGACAACGGTGAGAGCTATGGCTACACCTTC. This chain uses TRBV9 with TRBJ1-2; no definite D call. CDR3 length: 15 residues. The germline V gene has CDR1 SGDLS and CDR2 YYNGEE. V was pared by 0 bases and J by 4 bases, with 13 bases between.

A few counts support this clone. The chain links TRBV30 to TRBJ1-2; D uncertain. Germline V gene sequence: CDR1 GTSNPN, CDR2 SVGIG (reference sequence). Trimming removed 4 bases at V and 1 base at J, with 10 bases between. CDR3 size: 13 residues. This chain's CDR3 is CAWTYLSNYGYTF. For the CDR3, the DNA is TGTGCCTGGACTTACCTGAGTAACTATGGCTACACCTTC.

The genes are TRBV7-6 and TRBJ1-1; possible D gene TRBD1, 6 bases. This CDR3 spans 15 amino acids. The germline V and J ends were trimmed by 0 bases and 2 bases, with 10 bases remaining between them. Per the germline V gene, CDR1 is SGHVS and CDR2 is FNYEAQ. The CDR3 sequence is CASSLAGQTNTEAFF. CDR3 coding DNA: TGTGCCAGCAGCTTAGCTGGACAGACAAACACTGAAGCTTTCTTT.

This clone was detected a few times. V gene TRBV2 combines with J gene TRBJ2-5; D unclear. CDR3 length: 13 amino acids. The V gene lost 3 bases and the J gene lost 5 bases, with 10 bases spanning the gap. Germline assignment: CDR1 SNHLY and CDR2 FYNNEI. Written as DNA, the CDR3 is TGTGCCAGCAGTGACCCCCCCGGGGAGACCCAGTACTTC. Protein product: CASSDPPGETQYF. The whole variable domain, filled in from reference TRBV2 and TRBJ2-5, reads EPEVTQTPSHQVTQMGQEVILRCVPISNHLYFYWYRQILGQKVEFLVSFYNNEISEKSEIFDDQFSVERPDGSNFTLKIRSTKLEDSAMYFCASSDPPGETQYFGPGTRLLVL.

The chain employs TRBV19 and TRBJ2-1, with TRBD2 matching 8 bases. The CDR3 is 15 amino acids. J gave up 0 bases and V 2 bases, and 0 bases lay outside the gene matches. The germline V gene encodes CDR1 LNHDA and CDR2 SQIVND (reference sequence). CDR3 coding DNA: TGTGCCAGTAGTATAAGCGGGAGCTCCTACAATGAGCAGTTCTTC. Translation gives CASSISGSSYNEQFF.

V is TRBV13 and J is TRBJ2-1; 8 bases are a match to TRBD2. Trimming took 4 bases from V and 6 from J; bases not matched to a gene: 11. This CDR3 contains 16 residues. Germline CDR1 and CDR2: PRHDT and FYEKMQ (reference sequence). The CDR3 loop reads CASSSPGTRVANEQFF. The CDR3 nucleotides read TGTGCCAGCAGCTCACCCGGGACTAGGGTTGCCAATGAGCAGTTCTTC.

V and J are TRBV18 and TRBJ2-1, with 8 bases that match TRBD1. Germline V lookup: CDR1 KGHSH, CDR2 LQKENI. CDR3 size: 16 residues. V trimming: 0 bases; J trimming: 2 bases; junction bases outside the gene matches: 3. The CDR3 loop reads CASSPPAGGAYNEQFF. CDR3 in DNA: TGTGCCAGCTCACCACCGGCAGGGGGCGCCTACAATGAGCAGTTCTTC.

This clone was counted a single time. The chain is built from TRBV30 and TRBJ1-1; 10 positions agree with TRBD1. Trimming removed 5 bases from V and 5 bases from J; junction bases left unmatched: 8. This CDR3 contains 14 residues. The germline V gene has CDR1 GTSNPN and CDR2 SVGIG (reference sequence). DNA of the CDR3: TGTGCCTGGGGTCGGACAGGGGGGTTTACTGAAGCTTTCTTT. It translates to CAWGRTGGFTEAFF.

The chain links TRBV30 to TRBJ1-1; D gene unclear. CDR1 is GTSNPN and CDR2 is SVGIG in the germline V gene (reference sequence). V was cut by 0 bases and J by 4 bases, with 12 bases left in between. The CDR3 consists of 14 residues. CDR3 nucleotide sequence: TGTGCCTGGAGTGTAACGGAGTTCGGCACTGAAGCTTTCTTT. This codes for CAWSVTEFGTEAFF.

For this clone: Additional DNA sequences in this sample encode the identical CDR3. The DNA of the CDR3 is TGTGCCAGCAGCTTAGCTGGTGAGACCCAGTACTTC. Translated: CASSLAGETQYF. The J gene is TRBJ2-5, the V gene TRBV7-2; D call uncertain. CDR3 length: 12 residues. V dropped 0 bases and J dropped 5 bases, with 4 bases sitting between them. Germline V CDR1 and CDR2: SGHTA, FQGNSA.

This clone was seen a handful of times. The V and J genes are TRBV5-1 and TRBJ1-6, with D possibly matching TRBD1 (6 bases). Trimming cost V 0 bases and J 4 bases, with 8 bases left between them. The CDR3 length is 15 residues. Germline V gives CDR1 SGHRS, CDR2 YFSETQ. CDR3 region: CASSLEGHYNSPLHF. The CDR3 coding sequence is TGCGCCAGCAGCTTGGAGGGACATTATAATTCACCCCTCCACTTT. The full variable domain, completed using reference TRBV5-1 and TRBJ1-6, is KAGVTQTPRYLIKTRGQQVTLSCSPISGHRSVSWYQQTPGQGLQFLFEYFSETQRNKGNFPGRFSGRQFSNSRSEMNVSTLELGDSALYLCASSLEGHYNSPLHFGNGTRLTVT.

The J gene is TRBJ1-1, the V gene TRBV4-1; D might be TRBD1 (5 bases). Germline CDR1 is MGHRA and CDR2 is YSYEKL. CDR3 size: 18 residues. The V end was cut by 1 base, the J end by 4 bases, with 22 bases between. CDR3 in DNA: TGCGCCAGCAGCCAAGTACTAGCATTGGCAACAGGAAGCACTGAAGCTTTCTTT. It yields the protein CASSQVLALATGSTEAFF.

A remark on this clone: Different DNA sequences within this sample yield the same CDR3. The CDR3 reads CASSPQGDQPQHF. CDR3 coding DNA: TGTGCCAGCTCACCACAAGGGGATCAGCCCCAGCATTTT. The gene calls are TRBV18 and TRBJ1-5, with a weak D call TRBD1 (5 bases). V was shortened by 1 base and J by 5 bases, with 6 bases between the two germline ends. The CDR3 extends over 13 amino acids. Germline loops: CDR1 KGHSH, CDR2 LQKENI.

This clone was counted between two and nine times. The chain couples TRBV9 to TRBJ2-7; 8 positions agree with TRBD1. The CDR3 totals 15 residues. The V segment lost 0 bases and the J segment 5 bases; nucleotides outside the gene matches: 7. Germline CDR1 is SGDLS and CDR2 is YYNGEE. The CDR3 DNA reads TGTGCCAGCAGCGTAGAGCCAGGGGGCAGGAACGAGCAGTACTTC. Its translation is CASSVEPGGRNEQYF.

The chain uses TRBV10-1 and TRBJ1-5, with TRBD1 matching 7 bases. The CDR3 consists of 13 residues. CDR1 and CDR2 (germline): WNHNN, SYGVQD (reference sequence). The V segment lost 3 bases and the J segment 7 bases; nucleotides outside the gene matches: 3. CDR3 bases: TGCGCCAGCAGTGAACAGGGGTTGCAGCCCCAGCATTTT. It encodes CASSEQGLQPQHF.

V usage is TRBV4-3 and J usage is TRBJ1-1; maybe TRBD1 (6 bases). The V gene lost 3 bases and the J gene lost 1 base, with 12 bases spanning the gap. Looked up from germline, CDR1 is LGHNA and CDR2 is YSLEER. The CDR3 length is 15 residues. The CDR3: CASSQNRVGNTEAFF. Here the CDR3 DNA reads TGCGCCAGCAGCCAGAACAGGGTGGGGAACACTGAAGCTTTCTTT.

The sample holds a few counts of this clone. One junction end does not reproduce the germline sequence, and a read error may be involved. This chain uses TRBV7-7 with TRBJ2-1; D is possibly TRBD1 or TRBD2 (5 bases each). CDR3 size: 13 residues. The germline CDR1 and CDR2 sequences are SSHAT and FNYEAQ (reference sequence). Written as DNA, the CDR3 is TGTGCTAGCAGCTTAATAATGGGGGATGAGCAGTTCTTC. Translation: CASSLIMGDEQFF.

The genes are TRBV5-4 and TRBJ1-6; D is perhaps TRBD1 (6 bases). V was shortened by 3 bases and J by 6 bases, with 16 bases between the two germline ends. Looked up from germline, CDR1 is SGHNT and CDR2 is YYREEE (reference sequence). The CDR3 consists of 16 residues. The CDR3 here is CASSSQGKLGNSPLHF. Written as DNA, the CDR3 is TGTGCCAGCAGCTCACAGGGTAAACTGGGTAATTCACCCCTCCACTTT.

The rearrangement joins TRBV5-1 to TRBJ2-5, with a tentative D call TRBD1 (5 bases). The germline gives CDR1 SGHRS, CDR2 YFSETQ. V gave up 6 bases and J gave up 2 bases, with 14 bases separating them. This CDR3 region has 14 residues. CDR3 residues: CASTLIQAQETQYF. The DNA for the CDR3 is TGCGCCAGCACCCTCATACAGGCACAAGAGACCCAGTACTTC.

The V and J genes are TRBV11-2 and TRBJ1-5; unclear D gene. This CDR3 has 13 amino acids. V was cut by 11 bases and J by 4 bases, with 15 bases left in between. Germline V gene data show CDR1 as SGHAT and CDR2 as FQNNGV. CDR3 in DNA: TGTGCCTCCGGGGAAGGGCTGAATCAGCCCCAGCATTTT. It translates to CASGEGLNQPQHF.

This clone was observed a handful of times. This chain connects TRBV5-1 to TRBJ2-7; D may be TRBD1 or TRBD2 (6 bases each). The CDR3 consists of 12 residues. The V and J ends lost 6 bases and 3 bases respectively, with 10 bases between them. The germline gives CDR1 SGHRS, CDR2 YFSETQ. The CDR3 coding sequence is TGCGCCAGCACGGAGGGGGGCTACGAGCAGTACTTC. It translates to CASTEGGYEQYF.